This T cell receptor (beta chain) derives from a study of blood T cell repertoires in COVID-19. This table comes from immunoSEQ multiplex PCR, and its TCRdb copy is limited to in-frame clones, with some not included. In the table there are a few hundred thousand clones, over 75% of which are singletons. Sequenced input: PBMCs or T cells enriched from blood (not recorded which). The clonotype comes from a man aged 40-49 years who had recovered from COVID-19.

The CDR3 DNA reads TGTGCCATCAGCCTGGGACAGGATCGTGAAAAACTGTTTTTT. Amino acids: CAISLGQDREKLFF. The V and J genes are TRBV10-3 and TRBJ1-4; the match to TRBD1 covers 8 bases. V shed 6 bases and J 7 bases; nucleotides not matched to a gene: 7. This CDR3 contains 14 residues. From germline, CDR1 is ENHRY and CDR2 SYGVKD.